This T cell receptor (beta chain) was recorded in a study of CD8 T cells in ankylosing spondylitis. Broader study findings: In synovial fluid and blood from reactive arthritis, some motif variants were previously reported.

Worth noting for this clonotype: Antigen unknown.

It was by quantitative 5'-RACE with molecular barcodes that TCR beta libraries were made. MiXCR was run by TCRdb on the 5' RACE reads, yielding one entry per CDR3 protein. This table holds some 250,000 distinct CDR3 sequences, around 9.1% found once. Trimming took 3 bases from V and 14 from J; bases not matched to a gene: 8. The CDR3 spans 14 residues. The chain carries TRBV12-3 or TRBV12-4 and TRBJ2-3; 13 positions agree with TRBD2. This TCR was sampled from a male donor with ankylosing spondylitis or in good health (not recorded which). Sequencing was done on a sample of blood, either unsorted or a sorted T cell fraction (not recorded which). Written as DNA, the CDR3 is TGTGCCAGCAGTTTGGGGACTAGCGGGATGGGTCGGTATTTT. Translated, it gives CASSLGTSGMGRYF.